This T cell receptor (beta chain) was identified during a study of cytomegalovirus exposure and HLA in healthy donors (TCRdb year 2017). Looking at the study overall: The 500 to 800 repertoires of the first cohort and the 120 or so validation repertoires were produced on the same platform, according to a later analysis. The study aimed to test whether cataloging public T cell receptors could reveal signatures of past pathogen exposure. Besides the first cohort of around 670 subjects, a separate validation cohort made up of 120 different subjects was used. To predict cytomegalovirus infection status, the study combined high-throughput TCR immunosequencing, statistical association of individual TCRs with disease status, and machine learning.

About this clone: Its binding antigen is unknown. Base quality data are lacking; no much larger clone is found one base away.

Study-wide findings and limitations: The classifier was reported to diagnose cytomegalovirus status with high specificity and sensitivity in both the original cohort and the validation cohort. Across donors, most TCR sequences were observed very rarely, whereas some public TCRs were present in many individuals. The study gave a list of about 150 TCR beta chains associated with cytomegalovirus. Of the cluster scores, approximately 95% were above 0 in a later analysis, which found that TCRs clustered in the first cohort also tended to co-occur in the 90 to 150 validation repertoires. A later analysis had no HLA typing for the validation cohort, so co-occurrence there was scored across all 110 or so repertoires. In vitro tests confirmed that a few of the cytomegalovirus-associated TCR beta chains recognize cytomegalovirus antigens. The authors suggested that the approach could potentially be generalized to other disease states and immunological phenotypes.

Donors formed part of the validation cohort, which comprised 120 subjects and was distinct from the first cohort of several hundred subjects. Trimming at the junction amounts to 5 bases on V and 2 bases on J, and the germline ends lie 12 bases apart. The CDR3 runs 14 amino acids, cysteine and phenylalanine included. The DNA shown is the 42-base CDR3, in frame from base 1. The germline V gene provides CDR1 SNHLY and CDR2 FYNNEI. The protocol used for the library was the immunoSEQ multiplex PCR assay. Per the authors' processing: A statistical classification framework was built for diagnosing cytomegalovirus status from the catalog of TCR beta chain sequences. Here the immuneACCESS table is served through TCRdb, limited to in-frame sequences with V and J called. Missing clones are a known gap in these copies; in checked studies unresolved V genes cover under half, and the rest lacks a known reason. The V and J calls and clone size are taken from that table; D and trimming were inferred from the DNA. The sample table contains 150,000 to 200,000 clones; only one count was recorded for around nine tenths of them. The biggest ten clones account for 7.2% of the sample.

Sequencing input: PBMCs. In this chain, TRBV2 is recombined with TRBJ2-5, with the D gene not clear enough to name. The TCR originated in a man between 25 and 39 years old in good health and CMV-seropositive. In nucleotides, the sequence is TGTGCCAGCAGTTACTTGGGTACACAAGAGACCCAGTACTTC. It codes for CASSYLGTQETQYF.